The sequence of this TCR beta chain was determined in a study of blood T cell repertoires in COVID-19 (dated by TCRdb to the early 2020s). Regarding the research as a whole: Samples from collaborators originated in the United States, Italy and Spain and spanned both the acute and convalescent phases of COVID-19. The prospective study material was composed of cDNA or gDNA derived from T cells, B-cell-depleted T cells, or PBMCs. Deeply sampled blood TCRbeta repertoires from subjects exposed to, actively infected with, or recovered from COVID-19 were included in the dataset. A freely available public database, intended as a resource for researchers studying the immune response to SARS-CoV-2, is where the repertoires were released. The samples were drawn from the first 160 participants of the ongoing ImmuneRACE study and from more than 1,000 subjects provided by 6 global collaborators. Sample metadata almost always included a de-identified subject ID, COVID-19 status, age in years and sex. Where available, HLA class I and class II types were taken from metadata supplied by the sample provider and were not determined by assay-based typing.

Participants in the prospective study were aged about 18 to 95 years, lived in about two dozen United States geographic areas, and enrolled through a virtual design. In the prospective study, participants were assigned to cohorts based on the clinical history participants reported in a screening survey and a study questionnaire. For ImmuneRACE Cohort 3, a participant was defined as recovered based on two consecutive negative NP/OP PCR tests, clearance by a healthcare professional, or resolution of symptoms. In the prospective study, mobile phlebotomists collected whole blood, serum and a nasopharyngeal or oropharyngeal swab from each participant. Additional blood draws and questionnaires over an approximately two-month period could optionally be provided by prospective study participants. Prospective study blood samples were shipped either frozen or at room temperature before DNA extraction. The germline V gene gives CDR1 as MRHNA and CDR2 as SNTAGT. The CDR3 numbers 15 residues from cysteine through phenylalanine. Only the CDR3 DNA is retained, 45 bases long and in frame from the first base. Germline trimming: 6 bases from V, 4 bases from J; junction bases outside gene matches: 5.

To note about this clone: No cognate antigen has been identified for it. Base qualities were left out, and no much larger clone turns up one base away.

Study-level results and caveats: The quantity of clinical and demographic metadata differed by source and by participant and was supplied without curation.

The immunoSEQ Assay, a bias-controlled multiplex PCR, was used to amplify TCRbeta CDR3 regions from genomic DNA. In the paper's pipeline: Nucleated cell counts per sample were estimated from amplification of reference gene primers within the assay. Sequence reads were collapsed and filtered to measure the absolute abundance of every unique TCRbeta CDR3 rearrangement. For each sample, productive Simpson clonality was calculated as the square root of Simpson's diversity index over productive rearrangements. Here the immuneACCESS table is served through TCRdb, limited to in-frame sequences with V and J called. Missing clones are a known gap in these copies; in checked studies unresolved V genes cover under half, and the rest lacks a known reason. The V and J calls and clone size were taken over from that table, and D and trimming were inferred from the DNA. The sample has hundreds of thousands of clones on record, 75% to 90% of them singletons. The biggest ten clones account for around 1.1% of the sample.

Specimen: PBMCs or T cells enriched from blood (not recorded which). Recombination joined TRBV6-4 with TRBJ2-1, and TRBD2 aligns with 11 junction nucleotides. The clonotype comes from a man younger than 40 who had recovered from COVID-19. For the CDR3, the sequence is CASRKTSGKYNEQFF. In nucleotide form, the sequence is TGTGCCAGCAGAAAGACTAGCGGGAAATACAATGAGCAGTTCTTC.